This passage covers 4 T cell receptor beta chains from one sample sequenced in a study of blood T cell repertoires in COVID-19. The repertoire was sequenced with immunoSEQ multiplex PCR; TCRdb's copy has only in-frame clones and lacks some. The repertoire holds under 300,000 clones, with 86% as singletons. Material: peripheral blood. These receptors all come from a man older than 75 with acute or convalescent COVID-19.

The chain combines TRBV6-4 with TRBJ1-4; D is unresolved. Trimming took off 3 bases at V and 4 bases at J, with 12 bases between the two ends. The CDR3 runs 15 residues. Germline assignment: CDR1 MRHNA and CDR2 SNTAGT. CDR3 sequence reads: CASSEEGLLNEKLFF. DNA of the CDR3: TGTGCCAGCAGTGAGGAGGGCCTCCTTAATGAAAAACTGTTTTTT.

The chain carries TRBV6-5 and TRBJ1-5; D gene uncertain. CDR3 length: 10 residues. Trimming took off 8 bases at V and 5 bases at J, with 4 bases between the two ends. CDR1 and CDR2 from the germline V gene are MNHEY and SVGAGI. As DNA, the CDR3 is TGTGCCAGCCCCTATCAGCCCCAGCATTTT. This translates into CASPYQPQHF.

The DNA for the CDR3 is TGTGCCAGCAGTTACCCAAAGGGGAAATTGAACACTGAAGCTTTCTTT. Protein sequence: CASSYPKGKLNTEAFF. This sequence joins TRBV6-2 or TRBV6-3 and TRBJ1-1, with D perhaps TRBD1 (5 bases). Trimming took 2 bases from V and 0 from J, leaving 13 bases between them. Germline CDR1 MNHEY, CDR2 SVGEGT. The CDR3 sequence is 16 residues long.

This clone was picked up a small number of times. V usage is TRBV9 and J usage is TRBJ2-1, with 10 bases lining up with TRBD2. V shed 1 base and J 4 bases; nucleotides not matched to a gene: 5. CDR3 length: 16 amino acids. Germline V CDR1 and CDR2: SGDLS, YYNGEE. The CDR3 bases are TGTGCCAGCAGCGTAAGCGGACTAGCGGCTTACAATGAGCAGTTCTTC. It yields the protein CASSVSGLAAYNEQFF. The whole variable domain, remainder taken from reference TRBV9 and TRBJ2-1, is DSGVTQTPKHLITATGQRVTLRCSPRSGDLSVYWYQQSLDQGLQFLIQYYNGEERAKGNILERFSAQQFPDLHSELNLSSLELGDSALYFCASSVSGLAAYNEQFFGPGTRLTVL.